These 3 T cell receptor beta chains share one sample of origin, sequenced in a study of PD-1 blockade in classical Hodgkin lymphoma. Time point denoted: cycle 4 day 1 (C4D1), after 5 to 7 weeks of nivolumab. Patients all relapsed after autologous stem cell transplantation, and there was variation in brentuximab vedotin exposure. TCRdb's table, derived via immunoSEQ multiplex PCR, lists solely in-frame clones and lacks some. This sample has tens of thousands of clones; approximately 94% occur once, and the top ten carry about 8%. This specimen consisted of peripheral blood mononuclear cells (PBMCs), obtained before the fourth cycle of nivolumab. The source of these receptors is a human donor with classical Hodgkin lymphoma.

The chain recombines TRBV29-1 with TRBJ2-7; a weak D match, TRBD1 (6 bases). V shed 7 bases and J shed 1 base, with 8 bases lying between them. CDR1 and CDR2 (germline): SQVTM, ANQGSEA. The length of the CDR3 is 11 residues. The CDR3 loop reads CSARGSYEQYF. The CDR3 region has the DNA TGCAGCGCCAGGGGTTCCTACGAGCAGTACTTC.

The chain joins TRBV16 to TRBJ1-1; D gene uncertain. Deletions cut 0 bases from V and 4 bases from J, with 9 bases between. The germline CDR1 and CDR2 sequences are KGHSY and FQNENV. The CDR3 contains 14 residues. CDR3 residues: CASSQSIGSTEAFF. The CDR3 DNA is TGTGCCAGCAGCCAATCGATCGGGTCCACTGAAGCTTTCTTT.

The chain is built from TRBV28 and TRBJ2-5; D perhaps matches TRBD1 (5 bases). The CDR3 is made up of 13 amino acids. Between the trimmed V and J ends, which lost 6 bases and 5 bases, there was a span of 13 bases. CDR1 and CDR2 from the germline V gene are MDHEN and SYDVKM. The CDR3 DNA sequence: TGTGCCAGCAGGCCGGCAGGGTCGGAGACCCAGTACTTC. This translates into CASRPAGSETQYF. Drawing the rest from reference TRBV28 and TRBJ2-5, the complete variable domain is DVKVTQSSRYLVKRTGEKVFLECVQDMDHENMFWYRQDPGLGLRLIYFSYDVKMKEKGDIPEGYSVSREKKERFSLILESASTNQTSMYLCASRPAGSETQYFGPGTRLLVL.